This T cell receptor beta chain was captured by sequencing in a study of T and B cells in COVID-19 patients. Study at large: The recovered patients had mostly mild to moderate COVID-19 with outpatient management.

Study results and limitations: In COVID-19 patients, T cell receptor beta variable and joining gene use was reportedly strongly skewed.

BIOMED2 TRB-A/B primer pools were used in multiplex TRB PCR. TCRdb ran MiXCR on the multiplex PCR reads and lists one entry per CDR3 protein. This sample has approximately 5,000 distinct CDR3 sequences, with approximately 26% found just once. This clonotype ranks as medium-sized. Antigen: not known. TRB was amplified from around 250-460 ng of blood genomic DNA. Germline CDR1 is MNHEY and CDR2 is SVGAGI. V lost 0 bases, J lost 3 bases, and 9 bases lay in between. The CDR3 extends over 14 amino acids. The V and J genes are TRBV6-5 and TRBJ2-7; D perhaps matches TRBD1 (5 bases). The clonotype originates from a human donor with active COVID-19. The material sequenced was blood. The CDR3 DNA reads TGTGCCAGCAGTTACTCGAGACAGCTCTACGAGCAGTACTTC. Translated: CASSYSRQLYEQYF.